This note documents a single T cell receptor (beta chain) sequence. It lacks a known antigen. Within one base of it there is no much larger clone, and no base qualities were kept. The record originates from a study of CD8+ T cells in alopecia areata (dated by TCRdb to the late 2010s). Broadly, across the study: Treated patients were enrolled in an open-label pilot trial of oral tofacitinib at 5 to 10 mg twice daily for moderate-to-severe alopecia areata. Patients received tofacitinib for 6 to 18 months and were then followed off drug for 6 months to check for delayed response and recurrence. Biopsies were taken from tofacitinib-treated patients at baseline and again at 4 and 24 weeks into treatment, and several of those patients also had a later scalp biopsy. To study T cell clonal expansion in alopecia areata, the researchers applied high-throughput TCRbeta sequencing to both the C3H/HeJ mouse model and human patients. Scalp clonality was compared across normal scalp (n=4), patchy alopecia areata scalp (n=8), and alopecia totalis/universalis scalp (n=8). The RNA source kit depended on sample type: the PAXgene miRNA kit for fixed scalp, the miRNeasy kit for PBMCs, and the RNeasy kit for mouse skin. immunoSEQ multiplex PCR using 35 Vbeta forward primers and 13 Jbeta reverse primers was used to amplify TCRbeta CDR3 regions. Human TCRbeta sequencing covered scalp tissue and sorted CD4+ and CD8+ peripheral blood T cells from patchy and totalis/universalis alopecia areata patients and healthy controls. The research as a whole found: Resident alphabeta T cells in normal human skin are also sequenced, complicating scalp TCR repertoire analysis, unlike mouse skin dominated by gammadelta T cells. Compared with normal scalp, lesional scalp, particularly in alopecia totalis/universalis, had higher clonality and more expanded CD8+ clones, which suggests antigenic drive. TCR sequences shared between patients were less clear than in mice, possibly partly because of HLA diversity in the patient population.

Library construction relied on the immunoSEQ multiplex PCR assay. RNA was extracted from all samples and reverse transcribed into cDNA as template for TCR sequencing. First-strand cDNA was synthesized using SuperScript III with a 2:1 mix of oligo-dT and random hexamers. Amplification bias was assessed with a synthetic immune receptor repertoire, and residual bias was removed computationally. As for the original processing: After raw reads were preprocessed to remove errors, the CDR3 was defined following IMGT conventions as running from the conserved cysteine to phenylalanine. To get clonality, Shannon entropy was normalized by log2 of the number of productive unique TCRs and the result was subtracted from 1. Whether each scalp clone was CD4 or CD8 was inferred by checking scalp TCRbeta sequences against the CD4 and CD8 repertoires from sorted blood. TCRdb provides this immuneACCESS table in a form limited to in-frame rearrangements. Some clones are lacking; in checked studies, under half of them reflect an unresolved V gene, and why the rest are absent is not known. The V and J calls and clone size were taken over from that table, and D and trimming were inferred from the DNA. The sample table lists 100,000 to 150,000 clones, roughly 61% of them with a count of one. The ten largest clonotypes hold roughly 4.5% of the sample.

The germline V end is reduced by 5 bases and the J end by 3 bases; junction bases left unmatched: 8. The CDR3 holds 15 amino acids from the cysteine to the phenylalanine. Of the read, only the CDR3 DNA is kept; its 45 bases are in frame from base 1. CDR1 is given as SGHVS and CDR2 as FNYEAQ, both from the germline V gene. The time point label on this specimen signifies: baseline before oral tofacitinib. Peripheral blood and lesional scalp punch biopsies were obtained from patients with alopecia areata. PBMCs were separated by density centrifugation and stained for CD3, CD4 and CD8, after which CD4+ and CD8+ T cells were sorted on a FACSAria.

The rearranged segments are TRBV7-6 and TRBJ2-7, and TRBD2 aligns with 9 junction nucleotides. The TCR comes from a human donor with alopecia areata. The sequences come from CD4+ T cells sorted from blood, collected at week 0. The sequenced DNA: TGTGCCAGCAGCCAGGGGCTAGCGGGACACTACGAGCAGTACTTC. The resulting protein is CASSQGLAGHYEQYF.